This T cell receptor beta chain emerged from a study of T-cell reconstitution after alpha-beta-depleted transplantation in children. The CDR3 totals 14 residues. J lost 4 bases, V lost 1 base, and 4 bases had no gene match. Germline assignment: CDR1 LGHNA and CDR2 YNFKEQ. A TCRbeta library incorporating unique molecular identifiers was prepared. A single record per CDR3 protein comes from TCRdb applying MiXCR to the PCR reads. The sample includes tens of thousands of distinct CDR3 sequences, 12% to 15% seen only once; the top ten take about 25%. This clonotype was seen a few times. The target antigen is unknown. Overall study findings and caveats: T-cell counts and diversity at one year post-transplant came mainly from newly produced T cells. Expanded clones from the graft, numbering several hundred, reportedly supplied alpha-beta T cells about two months after transplant.

The sequencing here drew on PBMCs, mostly from graft donor cells, taken 180 days after TCRalphabeta/CD19-depleted stem cell transplant. The chain carries TRBV4-2 and TRBJ2-7, with 7 positions matching TRBD1. The sequence was obtained from a male patient between 2 and 15 years old who had a stem cell transplant for acute lymphoblastic leukemia, so the T cells may come from the graft donor. The CDR3 spells CASSQVGTAYEQYF. CDR3 sequence (DNA): TGTGCCAGCAGCCAAGTCGGGACAGCTTACGAGCAGTACTTC.